This entry concerns a single TCR beta chain. No antigen is known for it. In the PCR, 60 Vbeta and 13 Jbeta primers were used. This table comes from immunoSEQ multiplex PCR, and its TCRdb copy is limited to in-frame clones, with some not included. The top ten hold 1.5% of the sample, which has around 140,000 clones, around 80% seen once. These data belong to a study of cytomegalovirus exposure and HLA in healthy donors. This CDR3 has 15 amino acids. From germline, CDR1 is GTSNPN and CDR2 SVGIG (reference sequence). V lost 2 bases to trimming and J lost 2 bases; unmatched junction nucleotides: 8. Study-wide findings and caveats: Later analysis demonstrated an association between a missense DCLRE1C variant and TCR beta V- and J-gene trimming.

The receptor comes from a female donor in good health and CMV-seronegative. V is TRBV30 and J is TRBJ1-2; TRBD1 agrees at 7 bases. The sample was PBMCs. In DNA, the CDR3 is TGTGCCTGGAGTTTCCCTCAGACAGGGAACTATGGCTACACCTTC. Translation: CAWSFPQTGNYGYTF.